This TCR beta chain originates from a study of T cells in Graves' hyperthyroidism and ophthalmopathy. V was pared by 6 bases and J by 2 bases, with 10 bases of the junction left unmatched. The CDR3 loop spans 17 amino acids. Amplification of TCR beta CDR3 regions used RNA as the template. HTBI primers were the set used in a first-round RT-PCR of the TCR CDR3. Each CDR3 protein gets one entry after TCRdb re-called the multiplex PCR reads with MiXCR. The repertoire holds 600,000 to 650,000 distinct CDR3 sequences, with under 25% as singletons. Clinical symptoms, serum thyroxine, TRAb, thyroid ultrasound and orbital computed tomography informed diagnoses.

The TCR sequence derives from a man under 40 with Graves' ophthalmopathy. The chain couples TRBV12-3 or TRBV12-4 to TRBJ2-2; 9 bases are shared with TRBD2. The sequenced material came from blood. The CDR3: CASSRPLAGSNTGELFF. As DNA, the CDR3 is TGTGCCAGCAGCCGACCGCTAGCGGGATCTAACACCGGGGAGCTGTTTTTT.